This TCR beta chain was identified in a study of shared clonotypes between healthy human individuals. The study, taken as a whole, reports: A small donor pool kept down the genetic and exposure-history diversity that was represented. Sequencing of the sorted subsets was shown by rarefaction to be incomplete despite large depth.

TCRdb keeps only in-frame clones here, not all; method: immunoSEQ multiplex PCR. The table lists 950,000 to 1,300,000 clones, about 75% of them singletons, with around 1.5% in the top ten. Details on this clone: Its target is not known.

The V end was cut by 4 bases, the J end by 10 bases, with 17 bases between. This CDR3 region has 14 residues. CDR1 MGHRA and CDR2 YSYEKL come from the germline V gene. Sequencing was performed on memory CD4+ T cells sorted from blood. Specified subset: CD45RA-negative fraction. This TCR was sampled from a man aged 18 to 29 in good health. The chain is built from TRBV4-1 and TRBJ2-1, with D perhaps matching TRBD1 (6 bases). CDR3 loop: CASSRTGTRPEQFF. CDR3 coding DNA: TGCGCCAGCAGCCGGACCGGGACAAGACCCGAGCAGTTCTTC.